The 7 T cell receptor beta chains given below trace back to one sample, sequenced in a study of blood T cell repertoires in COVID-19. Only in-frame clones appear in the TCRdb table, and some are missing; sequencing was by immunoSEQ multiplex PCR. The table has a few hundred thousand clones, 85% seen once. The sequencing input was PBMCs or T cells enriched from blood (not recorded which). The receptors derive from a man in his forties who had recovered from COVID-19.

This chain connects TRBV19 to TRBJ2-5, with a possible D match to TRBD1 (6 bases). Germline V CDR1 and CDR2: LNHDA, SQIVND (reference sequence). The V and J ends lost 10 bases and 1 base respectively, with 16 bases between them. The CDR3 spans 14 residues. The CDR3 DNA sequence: TGTGCCACCCGACAGTTAGGGGGCCAAGAGACCCAGTACTTC. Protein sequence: CATRQLGGQETQYF.

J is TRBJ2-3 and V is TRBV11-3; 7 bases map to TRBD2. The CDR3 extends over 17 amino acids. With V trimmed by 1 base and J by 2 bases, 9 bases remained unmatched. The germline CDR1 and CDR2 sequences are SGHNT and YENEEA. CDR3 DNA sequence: TGTGCCAGCAGCTTAGGATTCCGGGAGCGGGACACAGATACGCAGTATTTT. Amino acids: CASSLGFRERDTDTQYF.

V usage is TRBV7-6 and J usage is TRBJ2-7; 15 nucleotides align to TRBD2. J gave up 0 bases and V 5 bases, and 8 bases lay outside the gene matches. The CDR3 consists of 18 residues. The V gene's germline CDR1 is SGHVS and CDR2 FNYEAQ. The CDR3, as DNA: TGTGCCAGCAGCCCGGGGACTAGCGGGAGGTCGTTCTCCTACGAGCAGTACTTC. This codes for CASSPGTSGRSFSYEQYF.

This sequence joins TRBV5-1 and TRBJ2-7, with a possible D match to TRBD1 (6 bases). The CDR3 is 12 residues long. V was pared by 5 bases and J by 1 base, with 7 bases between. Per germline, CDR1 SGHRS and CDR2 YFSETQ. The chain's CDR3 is CASSRGSYEQYF. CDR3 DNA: TGCGCCAGCAGTAGGGGGTCCTACGAGCAGTACTTC. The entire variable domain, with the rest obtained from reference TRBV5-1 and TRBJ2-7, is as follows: KAGVTQTPRYLIKTRGQQVTLSCSPISGHRSVSWYQQTPGQGLQFLFEYFSETQRNKGNFPGRFSGRQFSNSRSEMNVSTLELGDSALYLCASSRGSYEQYFGPGTRLTVT.

CDR3 protein: CASRAGNFYGYTF. The CDR3, as DNA: TGTGCCAGCAGGGCAGGCAACTTCTATGGCTACACCTTC. The gene calls are TRBV28 and TRBJ1-2; no clear D. This CDR3 has 13 amino acids. Germline CDR1 is MDHEN and CDR2 is SYDVKM. V lost 6 bases to trimming and J lost 4 bases, with 12 bases between them.

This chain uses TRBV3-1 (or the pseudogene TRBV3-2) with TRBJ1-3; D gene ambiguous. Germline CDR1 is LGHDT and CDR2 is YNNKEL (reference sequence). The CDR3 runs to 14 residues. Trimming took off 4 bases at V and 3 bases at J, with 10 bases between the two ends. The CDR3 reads CASSLDASGNTIYF. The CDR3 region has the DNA TGTGCCAGCAGCCTAGACGCCAGTGGAAACACCATATATTTT.

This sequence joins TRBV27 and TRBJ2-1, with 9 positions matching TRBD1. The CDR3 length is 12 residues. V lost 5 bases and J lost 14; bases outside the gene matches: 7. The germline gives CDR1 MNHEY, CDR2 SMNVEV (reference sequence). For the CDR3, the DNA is TGTGCCAGCAGTCACCAGGACAGGGGAAAGTTCTTC. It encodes CASSHQDRGKFF.